The 20 T cell receptor beta chains given below trace back to one sample, sequenced in a study of blood T cell repertoires in COVID-19. The data were produced by immunoSEQ multiplex PCR, yet TCRdb's version contains in-frame clones alone and is incomplete. There are under 300,000 clones in the sample; around 88% occur only once, and around 3% lies in the top ten. Material for sequencing was PBMCs or T cells enriched from blood (not recorded which). The receptors were sampled from a woman in her thirties or forties with acute COVID-19.

V gene TRBV27 combines with J gene TRBJ1-5, with D uncertain. The CDR3 loop spans 14 amino acids. The germline gives CDR1 MNHEY, CDR2 SMNVEV (reference sequence). Trimming removed 2 bases from V and 0 bases from J, with 5 bases in between. CDR3 bases: TGTGCCAGCAGTTTACGTTATAGCAATCAGCCCCAGCATTTT. Its protein product is CASSLRYSNQPQHF.

V gene TRBV7-2 combines with J gene TRBJ2-3; 15 bases match TRBD2. Losses at the gene ends were 0 bases for V and 10 bases for J; bases not matched to a gene: 8. This CDR3 spans 17 amino acids. Germline V gene lookup returns CDR1 SGHTA and CDR2 FQGNSA. Here the CDR3 DNA reads TGTGCCAGCAGCTTAGCGGCGACCGGACTAGCGGGAGGGGCGCAGTATTTT. It encodes CASSLAATGLAGGAQYF. The full variable domain, rest sourced from reference TRBV7-2 and TRBJ2-3, is GAGVSQSPSNKVTEKGKDVELRCDPISGHTALYWYRQSLGQGLEFLIYFQGNSAPDKSGLPSDRFSAERTGGSVSTLTIQRTQQEDSAVYLCASSLAATGLAGGAQYFGPGTRLTVL.

The chain combines TRBV15 with TRBJ2-3; tentatively, D is TRBD2 (6 bases). Trimming took off 5 bases at V and 6 bases at J, with 18 bases between the two ends. From germline, CDR1 is LNHNV and CDR2 YYDKDF (reference sequence). The length of the CDR3 is 15 residues. The DNA of the CDR3 is TGTGCCACCAGCGATCGCGGGAAGAATGTTGATACGCAGTATTTT. Amino acids: CATSDRGKNVDTQYF.

This rearrangement joins TRBV6-5 to TRBJ1-3; D not resolved. Germline CDR1 reads MNHEY; CDR2 reads SVGAGI. This CDR3 region has 11 residues. The V end lost 4 bases, the J end lost 10 bases, and 8 bases lay between the germline ends. CDR3 nucleotide sequence: TGTGCCAGCAGTTCCCCTAATACCATATATTTT. It codes for CASSSPNTIYF.

The chain couples TRBV15 to TRBJ2-7; 14 bases fit TRBD2. The CDR3 loop spans 18 amino acids. The germline CDR1 and CDR2 sequences are LNHNV and YYDKDF (reference sequence). Trimming at V came to 0 bases and at J to 3 bases, leaving 7 bases not matched to a gene. The chain's CDR3 is CATSRETRLAGGSYEQYF. Written as DNA, the CDR3 is TGTGCCACCAGCAGAGAAACTAGACTAGCGGGAGGGAGCTACGAGCAGTACTTC. The whole variable domain, remainder taken from reference TRBV15 and TRBJ2-7, is DAMVIQNPRYQVTQFGKPVTLSCSQTLNHNVMYWYQQKSSQAPKLLFHYYDKDFNNEADTPDNFQSRRPNTSFCFLDIRSPGLGDTAMYLCATSRETRLAGGSYEQYFGPGTRLTVT.

The chain joins TRBV4-2 to TRBJ2-7; 15 bases fit TRBD2. This CDR3 comprises 17 residues. Germline loops: CDR1 LGHNA, CDR2 YNFKEQ. J was trimmed by 2 bases and V by 3 bases; bases with no gene match: 5. CDR3 sequence: CASSQNGLAGGTYEQYF. The CDR3 nucleotides are TGTGCCAGCAGCCAGAACGGACTAGCGGGAGGGACCTACGAGCAGTACTTC.

This chain links TRBV12-3 or TRBV12-4 with TRBJ1-1; D is ambiguous. The CDR3 has 13 residues. The ends were cut back, 5 bases at V and 4 bases at J, with 11 bases in the middle. CDR3 DNA sequence: TGTGCCAGCAGTCCCAGTTTATCCACTGAAGCTTTCTTT. It specifies CASSPSLSTEAFF.

This clone was counted at least ten times. V and J are TRBV19 and TRBJ2-2, with 8 positions matching TRBD2. J was trimmed by 0 bases and V by 6 bases; bases with no gene match: 9. This CDR3 is built from 17 residues. CDR1 LNHDA and CDR2 SQIVND come from the germline V gene (reference sequence). Written as DNA, the CDR3 is TGTGCCAGTAGCGGCCCGCGGGAGGAGGCGAACACCGGGGAGCTGTTTTTT. As protein: CASSGPREEANTGELFF.

CDR3 amino acids: CASSQGRTSYSGTQYF. Written as DNA, the CDR3 is TGTGCCAGCAGCCAAGGGAGGACTTCTTATTCAGGGACCCAGTACTTC. The rearrangement joins TRBV3-1 (or the pseudogene TRBV3-2) to TRBJ2-5; tentatively, D is TRBD2 (5 bases). Per the germline V gene, CDR1 is LGHDT and CDR2 is YNNKEL (reference sequence). V lost 1 base to trimming and J lost 7 bases, with 19 bases between them. This CDR3 spans 16 amino acids.

This chain joins TRBV6-5 and TRBJ2-2, with 7 bases that match TRBD2. V was pared by 4 bases and J by 3 bases, with 5 bases of the junction left unmatched. This CDR3 is built from 15 residues. Germline V gene sequence: CDR1 MNHEY, CDR2 SVGAGI. CDR3 loop: CASSFRLADTGELFF. The CDR3 DNA follows: TGTGCCAGCAGTTTCAGACTAGCCGACACCGGGGAGCTGTTTTTT.

The CDR3 sequence: CSVSSGGGTGELFF. CDR3 DNA: TGCAGCGTTTCTTCTGGGGGAGGGACCGGGGAGCTGTTTTTT. V and J are TRBV29-1 and TRBJ2-2; 7 nucleotides match TRBD2. Germline trimming cut 5 bases from V and 5 bases from J; bases unmatched to any gene: 8. The CDR3 is made up of 14 amino acids. Germline V gives CDR1 SQVTM, CDR2 ANQGSEA.

The chain is built from TRBV7-2 and TRBJ2-5; D gene unclear. The ends were cut back, 4 bases at V and 2 bases at J, with 14 bases in the middle. CDR1 is SGHTA, CDR2 FQGNSA, per germline. The CDR3 totals 15 residues. The CDR3 nucleotides read TGTGCCAGCAGCTCCACCTTGGAGAGTCAAGAGACCCAGTACTTC. This encodes CASSSTLESQETQYF.

The chain couples TRBV19 to TRBJ2-7, with D possibly being TRBD1 (6 bases). V lost 0 bases, J lost 5 bases, and 17 bases lay in between. CDR1 and CDR2 (germline): LNHDA, SQIVND (reference sequence). This CDR3 has 16 amino acids. The CDR3 loop reads CASSIDRAQGLHEQYF. As DNA, the CDR3 is TGTGCCAGTAGTATAGACCGGGCCCAGGGGCTCCACGAGCAGTACTTC. Full variable domain (outside the CDR3, taken from reference TRBV19 and TRBJ2-7): DGGITQSPKYLFRKEGQNVTLSCEQNLNHDAMYWYRQDPGQGLRLIYYSQIVNDFQKGDIAEGYSVSREKKESFPLTVTSAQKNPTAFYLCASSIDRAQGLHEQYFGPGTRLTVT.

The CDR3 sequence: CASSSTSGSRYEQYF. CDR3 sequence (DNA): TGCGCCAGCTCTTCGACTAGCGGGAGTCGTTACGAGCAGTACTTC. V gene TRBV5-1 combines with J gene TRBJ2-7; 12 bases fit TRBD2. The CDR3 totals 15 residues. Germline V gives CDR1 SGHRS, CDR2 YFSETQ. With 7 bases clipped from V and 4 bases from J, the junction kept 9 bases outside the gene matches.

As for this clone: Other DNA sequences in this specimen translate into the identical CDR3. V gene TRBV9 combines with J gene TRBJ1-4, with a tentative D call TRBD1 (5 bases). V lost 0 bases to trimming and J lost 5 bases, with 11 bases between them. CDR3 length: 15 amino acids. Germline V gives CDR1 SGDLS, CDR2 YYNGEE. In DNA, the CDR3 is TGTGCCAGCAGCGTAGGAGGGACTGCAAATGAAAAACTGTTTTTT. The encoded protein is CASSVGGTANEKLFF.

J is TRBJ1-3 and V is TRBV5-6, with 9 positions matching TRBD1. The CDR3 runs 15 residues. The V gene's germline CDR1 is SGHDT and CDR2 YYEEEE. V shed 4 bases, J shed 4 bases, and the junction held 6 bases outside the gene matches. CDR3 DNA: TGTGCCAGCAGCGAGGGACAGGGCGGCGGAAACACCATATATTTT. Translating gives CASSEGQGGGNTIYF.

The chain links TRBV5-1 to TRBJ1-3, with 7 bases lining up with TRBD1. The CDR3 totals 13 residues. With V trimmed by 4 bases and J by 5 bases, 3 bases remained unmatched. Germline-derived CDR1 and CDR2 are SGHRS and YFSETQ. The CDR3 region is CASSQGGRNTIYF. The DNA for the CDR3 is TGCGCCAGCAGCCAGGGGGGAAGAAACACCATATATTTT.

Only one count was recorded for this clone. V and J are TRBV3-1 (or the pseudogene TRBV3-2) and TRBJ2-7; no clear D gene. Between the trimmed V and J ends, which lost 0 bases and 1 base, there was a span of 7 bases. There are 14 residues in the CDR3. Germline V gene data show CDR1 as LGHDT and CDR2 as YNNKEL (reference sequence). This CDR3 reads CASSQDPRSYEQYF. CDR3 sequence (DNA): TGTGCCAGCAGCCAAGACCCTAGATCCTACGAGCAGTACTTC.

The chain links TRBV2 to TRBJ2-7; 7 bases fit TRBD2. V lost 11 bases to trimming and J lost 2 bases; unmatched junction nucleotides: 6. The V gene's germline CDR1 is SNHLY and CDR2 FYNNEI. This CDR3 is built from 12 residues. In nucleotides, the CDR3 is TGTGCCCAGCGTGGACTAGCCTACGAGCAGTACTTC. Protein product: CAQRGLAYEQYF.

The rearrangement uses TRBV25-1 and TRBJ2-7; weak D call: TRBD2 (6 bases). This CDR3 spans 15 amino acids. Germline V lookup: CDR1 MGHDK, CDR2 SYGVNS. The V end was cut by 8 bases, the J end by 0 bases, with 17 bases between. This chain's CDR3 is CASEQGGGNSYEQYF. The CDR3 DNA follows: TGTGCCAGCGAGCAGGGAGGCGGTAACTCCTACGAGCAGTACTTC.